This TCR beta chain was documented in a study of beta chain features in type 1 diabetes. A note on this clone: Antigen: not known.

Per the germline V gene, CDR1 is SGDLS and CDR2 is YYNGEE. V was cut by 0 bases and J by 5 bases, with 17 bases left in between. The CDR3 runs 16 residues. Overall study results and limits: Comparison showed that naive, central memory and Treg TCRB repertoires appeared more similar among patients than among healthy donors. All four CD4+ subsets from Type 1 diabetes patients carried moderately but significantly shorter TCRB CDR3s.

TCRB transcripts that were expressed got sequenced, as all of the isolated RNA had been reverse transcribed. For naive, central memory and regulatory T cell samples, reads averaged around 3.8 million. Libraries were prepared by immunoSEQ multiplex PCR; TCRdb keeps only in-frame clonotypes and omits some of them. The sample includes 200,000 to 300,000 clones, 11% of them seen just once. Sequencing input: naive CD4+ T cells from blood. This receptor was identified in a man under 40 with type 1 diabetes. The chain is built from TRBV9 and TRBJ2-5; TRBD2 might be the D (6 bases). The CDR3 loop is CASSVGLGRGPETQYF. CDR3 DNA sequence: TGTGCCAGCAGCGTAGGTTTAGGGCGGGGCCCCGAGACCCAGTACTTC.